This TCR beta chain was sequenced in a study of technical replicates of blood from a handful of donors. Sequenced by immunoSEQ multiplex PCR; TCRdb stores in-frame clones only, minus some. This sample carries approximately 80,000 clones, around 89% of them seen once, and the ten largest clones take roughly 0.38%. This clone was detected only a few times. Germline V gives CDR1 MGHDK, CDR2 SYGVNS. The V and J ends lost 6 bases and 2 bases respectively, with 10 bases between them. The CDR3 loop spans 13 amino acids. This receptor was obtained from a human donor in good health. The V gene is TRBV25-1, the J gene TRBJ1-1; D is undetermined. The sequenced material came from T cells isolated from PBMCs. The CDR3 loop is CASRGRTNTEAFF. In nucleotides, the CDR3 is TGTGCCAGCAGGGGTAGGACTAACACTGAAGCTTTCTTT.